One sample yielded the 5 T cell receptor beta chains listed below, sequenced in a study of T cell repertoires in cytomegalovirus infection. One entry per CDR3 protein, called by TCRdb with MiXCR from the reads. The data show around 440,000 distinct CDR3 sequences, with over 9% seen just once and roughly 10% held by the top ten. Sequenced input: PBMCs. These receptors came from a human donor in good health (CMV status not recorded). Some clones in this sample may be carry-over from other donors' samples.

V usage is TRBV3-1 and J usage is TRBJ2-7; tentative D call: TRBD2 (6 bases). This CDR3 contains 15 residues. Germline V CDR1 and CDR2: LGHDT, YNNKEL (reference sequence). The V gene lost 5 bases and the J gene lost 3 bases, with 17 bases spanning the gap. The CDR3 spells CASSALADRYYEQYF. CDR3 nucleotide sequence: TGTGCCAGCAGCGCTTTAGCGGACCGCTACTACGAGCAGTACTTC.

The chain joins TRBV7-3 to TRBJ2-1; possibly TRBD1 or TRBD2 for D (5 bases each). V dropped 3 bases and J dropped 6 bases, with 15 bases sitting between them. Germline CDR1 reads SGHTA; CDR2 reads FQGTGA. The CDR3 has 15 residues. The CDR3 bases are TGTGCCAGCAGCTTCGGGGCTAGTCGGCGCAATGAGCAGTTCTTC. This encodes CASSFGASRRNEQFF.

This clonotype appeared many times. The gene calls are TRBV12-3 or TRBV12-4 and TRBJ1-5, with TRBD1 matching 10 bases. The CDR3 totals 15 residues. The V gene end was trimmed by 6 bases and the J gene end by 3 bases; junction bases not matched to a gene: 5. This CDR3 reads CASRKDRGDNQPQHF. CDR3 sequence (DNA): TGTGCCAGCAGAAAGGACAGGGGGGACAATCAGCCCCAGCATTTT.

There are many counts of this clonotype. The chain couples TRBV6-1 to TRBJ1-2; D gene unclear. Deletions cut 5 bases from V and 8 bases from J, with 12 bases between. The germline V gene encodes CDR1 MNHNS and CDR2 SASEGT. The CDR3 is made up of 12 amino acids. CDR3 sequence: CASSRSAGGYTF. The CDR3 region has the DNA TGTGCCAGCAGTCGTTCGGCGGGGGGCTACACCTTC.

There are a few counts of this clonotype. The V gene is TRBV18, the J gene TRBJ2-2, with 8 bases lining up with TRBD1. Germline V gene sequence: CDR1 KGHSH, CDR2 LQKENI. V lost 3 bases to trimming and J lost 6 bases; unmatched junction nucleotides: 6. The length of the CDR3 is 15 residues. DNA of the CDR3: TGTGCCAGCTCACCTGGACAGGGAGGATCCGGGGAGCTGTTTTTT. This encodes CASSPGQGGSGELFF. The full variable domain, completed using reference TRBV18 and TRBJ2-2, is NAGVMQNPRHLVRRRGQEARLRCSPMKGHSHVYWYRQLPEEGLKFMVYLQKENIIDESGMPKERFSAEFPKEGPSILRIQQVVRGDSAAYFCASSPGQGGSGELFFGEGSRLTVL.